The entry that follows covers one TCR beta chain sequence. Its antigen is not identified. The CDR3 consists of 15 residues. Germline V lookup: CDR1 GTSNPN, CDR2 SVGIG (reference sequence). Template switching appended UMIs that held a 6-nucleotide sample barcode. TCRdb re-called the 5' RACE reads, yielding one record per CDR3 amino acid sequence without DNA. In total, the table holds about 300,000 distinct CDR3 sequences. The data originate from a study of monozygotic twins with inflammatory bowel disease. General study results and limits: Especially with disease activity, IBD patients had fewer clonotypes in common with others than healthy twins did. A reduction in TCRbeta diversity (inverse Simpson) was seen in IBD patients relative to healthy co-twins. No discrimination was achieved between different T cell subtypes.

The V and J genes are TRBV30 and TRBJ2-7; lacking DNA, the TRBD1 call made by TCRdb goes unchecked. This sequence was found in a human donor with ulcerative colitis or Crohn's disease, or a healthy co-twin of an affected twin (not recorded which). The sequencing input was blood. CDR3 sequence reads: CAWSVLSYRDYEQYF.